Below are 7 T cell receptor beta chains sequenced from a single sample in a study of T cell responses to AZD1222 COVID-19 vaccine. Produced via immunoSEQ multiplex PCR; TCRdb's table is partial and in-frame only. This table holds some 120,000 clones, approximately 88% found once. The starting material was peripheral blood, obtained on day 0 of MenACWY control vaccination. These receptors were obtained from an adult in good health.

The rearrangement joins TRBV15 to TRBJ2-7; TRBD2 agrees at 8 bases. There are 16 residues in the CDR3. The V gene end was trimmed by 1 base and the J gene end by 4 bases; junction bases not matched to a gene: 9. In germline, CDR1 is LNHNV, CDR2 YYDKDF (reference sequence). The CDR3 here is CATSRGFSGNKYEQYF. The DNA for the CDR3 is TGTGCCACCAGCAGAGGGTTTAGCGGGAATAAATACGAGCAGTACTTC.

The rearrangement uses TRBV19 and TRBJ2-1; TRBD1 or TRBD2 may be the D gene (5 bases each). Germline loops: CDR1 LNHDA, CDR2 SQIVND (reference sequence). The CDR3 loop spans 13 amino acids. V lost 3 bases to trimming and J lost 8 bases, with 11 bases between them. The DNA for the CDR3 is TGTGCCAGTAGTATTTCCAGGGACCATGAGCAGTTCTTC. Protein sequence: CASSISRDHEQFF.

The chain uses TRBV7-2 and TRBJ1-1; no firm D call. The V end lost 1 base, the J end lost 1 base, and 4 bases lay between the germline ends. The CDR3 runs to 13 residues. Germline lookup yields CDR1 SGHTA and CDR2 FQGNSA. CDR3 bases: TGTGCCAGCAGCTTAGAGGAGAACACTGAAGCTTTCTTT. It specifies CASSLEENTEAFF.

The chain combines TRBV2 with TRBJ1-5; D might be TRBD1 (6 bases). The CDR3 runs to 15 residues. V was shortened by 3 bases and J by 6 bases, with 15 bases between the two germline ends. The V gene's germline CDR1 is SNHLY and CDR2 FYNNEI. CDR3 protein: CASSELQGPFQPQHF. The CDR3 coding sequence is TGTGCCAGCAGTGAGCTCCAGGGGCCCTTTCAGCCCCAGCATTTT. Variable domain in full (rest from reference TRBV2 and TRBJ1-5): EPEVTQTPSHQVTQMGQEVILRCVPISNHLYFYWYRQILGQKVEFLVSFYNNEISEKSEIFDDQFSVERPDGSNFTLKIRSTKLEDSAMYFCASSELQGPFQPQHFGDGTRLSIL.

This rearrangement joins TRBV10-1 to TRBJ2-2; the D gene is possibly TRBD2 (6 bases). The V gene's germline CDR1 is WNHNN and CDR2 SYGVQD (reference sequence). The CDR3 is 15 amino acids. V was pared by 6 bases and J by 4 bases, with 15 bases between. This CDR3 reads CASSPSTSPTGELFF. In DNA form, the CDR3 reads TGCGCCAGCAGCCCCTCGACTAGTCCCACCGGGGAGCTGTTTTTT.

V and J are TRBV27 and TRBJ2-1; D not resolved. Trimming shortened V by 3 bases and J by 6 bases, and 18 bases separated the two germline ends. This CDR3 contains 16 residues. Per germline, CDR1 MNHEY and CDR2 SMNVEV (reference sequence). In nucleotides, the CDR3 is TGTGCCAGCAGTTTCCAGCCCCCCTGGAAGTTCAATGAGCAGTTCTTC. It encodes CASSFQPPWKFNEQFF.

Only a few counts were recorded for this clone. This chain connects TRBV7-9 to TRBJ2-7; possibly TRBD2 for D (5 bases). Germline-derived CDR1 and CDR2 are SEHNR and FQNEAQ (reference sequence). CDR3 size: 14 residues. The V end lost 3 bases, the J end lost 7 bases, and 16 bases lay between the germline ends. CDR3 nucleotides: TGTGCCAGCAGCTTTGTCGGGAACTACGCGGAGCAGTACTTC. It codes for CASSFVGNYAEQYF.